A selection of T cell receptor beta chains follows, all from one sample in a study of T cell responses to AZD1222 COVID-19 vaccine. Produced via immunoSEQ multiplex PCR; TCRdb's table is partial and in-frame only. The sample yields tens of thousands of clones, approximately 78% seen once. This sample comprised peripheral blood, obtained on day 0 of AZD1222 vaccination. These receptor sequences come from an adult in good health. CDR3s leave out the opening cysteine and the closing phenylalanine or tryptophan.

V gene	J gene	CDR3 protein
TRBV7-9	TRBJ1-1	ASSLTSGGGREAF
TRBV7-2	TRBJ2-7	ASSHGEQY
TRBV30	TRBJ1-5	AWSAYLGPNQPQH
TRBV6-5	TRBJ2-1	ASSYGRRGGKQF
TRBV7-9	TRBJ2-5	ASSATGGLETQY
TRBV6-2/TRBV6-3	TRBJ2-7	ASSFSPGTQLGEQY
TRBV18	TRBJ1-2	ASSATGDYGYT
TRBV3-1/TRBV3-2	TRBJ2-1	ASSQSPSGVYNEQF
TRBV4-3	TRBJ1-1	ASSQDKRGTEAF
TRBV10-2	TRBJ2-7	ASSDMGEQY
TRBV5-6	TRBJ2-5	ASSSPVAGQETQY
TRBV10-2	TRBJ2-7	ASSEGGSRIYEQY
TRBV7-2	TRBJ2-2	ASSLDGFGELF
TRBV5-6	TRBJ2-5	ASSFLTGLGETQY
TRBV28	TRBJ2-7	ASSLQTGTGFVRQY
TRBV3-1/TRBV3-2	TRBJ1-2	ASSQDRHYGYT
TRBV29-1	TRBJ2-7	SVVPGQAYEQY
TRBV20-1	TRBJ2-1	SVDAGNEQF
TRBV28	TRBJ1-5	ASSAVTGAHNQPQH
TRBV5-6	TRBJ1-1	ASSGGVDSYFDGNTEAF
TRBV29-1	TRBJ2-1	SVSSGGYNEQF
TRBV5-1	TRBJ1-1	ASSLAVLNTEAF
TRBV4-2	TRBJ1-4	ASSQDGTGGEKLF
TRBV2	TRBJ2-2	ASSFTSGSSGELF
TRBV6-5	TRBJ2-7	ASSRDPSYEQY
TRBV19	TRBJ1-5	ASSISGGSQPQH
TRBV30	TRBJ2-1	AWRDRTTNEQF
TRBV5-5	TRBJ2-7	ASSLGQASPEQY
TRBV18	TRBJ2-1	ASSPLAQGVGEQF
TRBV20-1	TRBJ2-2	SASLNPTRINTGELF
TRBV5-1	TRBJ1-5	ASSLDGNQPQH
TRBV3-1/TRBV3-2	TRBJ2-3	ASSQDLPRGADTQY
TRBV3-1/TRBV3-2	TRBJ2-1	ASSQCPRDRGHNEQF
TRBV28	TRBJ2-1	ASTRSSGSRDEQF
TRBV12-3/TRBV12-4	TRBJ2-1	ASGPYNNEQF
TRBV2	TRBJ2-3	ASSFAGSTDTQY
TRBV7-2	TRBJ2-7	ASSPPDRSYYEQY
TRBV20-1	TRBJ2-7	SASIQPGSYEQY
TRBV5-4	TRBJ2-5	ASSWDRQETQY
TRBV7-9	TRBJ1-1	ASSRRGGLLMNTEAF
TRBV5-5	TRBJ1-2	ASSDGEGGYT
TRBV15	TRBJ1-5	ATSSGGYQPQH
TRBV4-1	TRBJ2-1	ASSQGSAYSSSYNEQF
TRBV2	TRBJ2-3	ASSEWYSGTGGGTDTQY
TRBV3-1/TRBV3-2	TRBJ1-6	ASSHQGSYNSPLH